This T cell receptor (beta chain) was documented in a study of OX40 agonist ivuxolimab in advanced cancers. Study background: Males comprised 75% to 90% of the group, whose mean age was about 62 years (range roughly 23 to 90). Three patients responded partially, comprising one with hepatocellular carcinoma and two with cutaneous melanoma. Earlier treatment with anti-PD-1, anti-PD-L1 or anti-CTLA-4 was permitted, and less than 50% had received some. Study conclusions and caveats: Within 6 weeks, CD4+ and CD8+ blood T cells expanded clonally at 0.1 to 3.0 mg/kg.

Generated by immunoSEQ multiplex PCR, the TCRdb table keeps only in-frame clones and is missing some. The repertoire holds 49,000 or so clones, with around 88% as singletons. The CDR3 runs to 14 residues. Trimming removed 4 bases at V and 3 bases at J, with 11 bases between. Germline V CDR1 and CDR2: MNHNS, SASEGT. Of note for this clone: Its cognate antigen is unknown.

The genes are TRBV6-1 and TRBJ2-3, with D possibly TRBD2 on 6 matching bases. The material was CD4+ or CD8+ T cells sorted from blood, obtained in a trial of the OX40 agonist ivuxolimab. This receptor was obtained from an adult with an advanced solid tumor such as melanoma, head and neck, liver or kidney cancer. CDR3 residues: CASSAPGGTDTQYF. The CDR3 DNA sequence: TGTGCCAGCAGTGCACCCGGAGGGACAGATACGCAGTATTTT.